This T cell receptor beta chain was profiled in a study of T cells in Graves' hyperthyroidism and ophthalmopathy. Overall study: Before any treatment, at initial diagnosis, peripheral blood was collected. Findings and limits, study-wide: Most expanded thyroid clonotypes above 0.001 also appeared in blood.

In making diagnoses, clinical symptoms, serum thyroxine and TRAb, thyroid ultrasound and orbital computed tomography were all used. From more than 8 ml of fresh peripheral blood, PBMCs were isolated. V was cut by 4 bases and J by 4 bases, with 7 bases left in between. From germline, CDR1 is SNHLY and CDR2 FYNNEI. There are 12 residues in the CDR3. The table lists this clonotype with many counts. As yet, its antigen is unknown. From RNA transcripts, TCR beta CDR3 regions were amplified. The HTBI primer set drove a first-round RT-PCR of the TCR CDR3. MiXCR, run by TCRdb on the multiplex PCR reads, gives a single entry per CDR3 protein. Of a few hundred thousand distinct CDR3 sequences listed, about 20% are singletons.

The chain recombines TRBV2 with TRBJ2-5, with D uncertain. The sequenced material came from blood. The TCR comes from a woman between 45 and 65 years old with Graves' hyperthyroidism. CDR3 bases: TGTGCCAGCAGTGGTCCGGGAGAGACCCAGTACTTC. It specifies CASSGPGETQYF.